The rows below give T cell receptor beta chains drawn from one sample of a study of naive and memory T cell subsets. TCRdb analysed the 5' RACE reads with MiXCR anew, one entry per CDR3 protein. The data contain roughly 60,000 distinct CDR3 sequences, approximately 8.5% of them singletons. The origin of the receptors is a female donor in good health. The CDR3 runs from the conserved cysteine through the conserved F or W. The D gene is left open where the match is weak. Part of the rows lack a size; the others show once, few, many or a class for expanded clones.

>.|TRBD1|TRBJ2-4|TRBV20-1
CSAWDRGLPLAKNIQYF
TGCAGTGCTTGGGACAGGGGGTTGCCTCTAGCCAAAAACATTCAGTACTTC
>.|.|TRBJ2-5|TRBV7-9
CASSQGPQETQYF
TGTGCCAGCAGCCAAGGGCCTCAAGAGACCCAGTACTTC
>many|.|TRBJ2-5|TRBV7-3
CASSIQETQYF
TGTGCCAGCAGCATCCAAGAGACCCAGTACTTC
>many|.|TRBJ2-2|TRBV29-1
CSARNRNTGELFF
TGCAGCGCGCGAAATCGGAACACCGGGGAGCTGTTTTTT
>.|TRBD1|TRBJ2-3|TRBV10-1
CASSERQGGTDTQYF
TGCGCCAGCAGTGAGAGACAGGGTGGCACAGATACGCAGTATTTT
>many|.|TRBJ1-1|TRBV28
CASSPAAGSGAFF
TGTGCCAGCAGCCCCGCGGCGGGAAGCGGAGCTTTCTTT
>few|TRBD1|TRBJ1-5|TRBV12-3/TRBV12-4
CASSATGYLPQHF
TGTGCCAGCAGTGCGACAGGGTATTTGCCCCAGCATTTT
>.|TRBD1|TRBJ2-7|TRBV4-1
CASSFRAGTGSYEQYF
TGCGCCAGCAGCTTTCGGGCCGGGACAGGGTCCTACGAGCAGTACTTC
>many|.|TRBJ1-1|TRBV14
CASSQGTGTSEAFF
TGTGCCAGCAGCCAAGGGACGGGCACTTCTGAAGCTTTCTTT
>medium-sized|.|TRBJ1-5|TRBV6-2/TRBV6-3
CASRGDVSNQPQHF
TGTGCCAGCAGAGGGGACGTAAGCAATCAGCCCCAGCATTTT
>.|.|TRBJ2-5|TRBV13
CASSLVGTKQETQYF
TGTGCCAGCAGCTTAGTAGGGACAAAACAAGAGACCCAGTACTTC
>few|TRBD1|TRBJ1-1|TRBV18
CASSPPGQANLNTEAFF
TGTGCCAGCTCACCGCCAGGACAGGCAAATTTAAACACTGAAGCTTTCTTT
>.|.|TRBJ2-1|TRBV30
CAWSNGVNEQFF
TGTGCCTGGAGTAACGGGGTCAATGAGCAGTTCTTC
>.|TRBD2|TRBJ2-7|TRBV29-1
CSVRGGTSGYEQYF
TGCAGCGTTCGGGGGGGGACTAGCGGCTACGAGCAGTACTTC